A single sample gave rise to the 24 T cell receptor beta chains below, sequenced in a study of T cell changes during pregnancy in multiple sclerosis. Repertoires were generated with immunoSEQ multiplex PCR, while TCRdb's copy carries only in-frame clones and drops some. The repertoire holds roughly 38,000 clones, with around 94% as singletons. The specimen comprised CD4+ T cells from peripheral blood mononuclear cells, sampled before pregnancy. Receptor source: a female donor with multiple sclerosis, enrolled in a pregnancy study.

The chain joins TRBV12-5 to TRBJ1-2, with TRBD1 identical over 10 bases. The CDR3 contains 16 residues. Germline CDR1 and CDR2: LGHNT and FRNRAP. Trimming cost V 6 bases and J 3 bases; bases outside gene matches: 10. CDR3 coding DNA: TGTGCTAGTGGCCGAGGACAGGGGGAAGTTGACTATGGCTACACCTTC. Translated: CASGRGQGEVDYGYTF.

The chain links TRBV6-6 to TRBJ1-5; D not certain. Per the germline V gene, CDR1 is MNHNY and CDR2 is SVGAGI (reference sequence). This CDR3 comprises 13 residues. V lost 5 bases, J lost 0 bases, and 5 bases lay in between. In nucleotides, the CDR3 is TGTGCCAGCAGTCAGGATAGCAATCAGCCCCAGCATTTT. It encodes CASSQDSNQPQHF.

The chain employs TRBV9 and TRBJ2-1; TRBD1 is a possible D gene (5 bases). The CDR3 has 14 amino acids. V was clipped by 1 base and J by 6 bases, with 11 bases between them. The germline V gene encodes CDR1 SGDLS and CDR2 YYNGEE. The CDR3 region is CASSVNSGANEQFF. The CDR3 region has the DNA TGTGCCAGCAGCGTAAATTCTGGGGCCAATGAGCAGTTCTTC.

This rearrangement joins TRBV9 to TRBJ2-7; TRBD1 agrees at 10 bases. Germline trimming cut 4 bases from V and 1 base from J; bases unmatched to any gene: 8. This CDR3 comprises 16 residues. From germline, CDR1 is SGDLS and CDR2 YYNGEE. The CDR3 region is CASSPRAGQGSYEQYF. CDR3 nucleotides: TGTGCCAGCAGCCCTAGGGCGGGACAGGGGTCCTACGAGCAGTACTTC.

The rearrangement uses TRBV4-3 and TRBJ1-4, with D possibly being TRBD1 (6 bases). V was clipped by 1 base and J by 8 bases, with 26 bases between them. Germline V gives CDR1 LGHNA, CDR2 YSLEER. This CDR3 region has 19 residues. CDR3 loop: CASSQGGSGTLSRGEKLFF. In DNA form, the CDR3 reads TGCGCCAGCAGCCAAGGGGGGTCCGGGACATTATCTCGGGGCGAAAAACTGTTTTTT.

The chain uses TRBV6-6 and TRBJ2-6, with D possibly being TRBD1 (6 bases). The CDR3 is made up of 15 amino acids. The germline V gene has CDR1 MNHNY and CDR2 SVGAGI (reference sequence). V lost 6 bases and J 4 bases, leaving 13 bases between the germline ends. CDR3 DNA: TGTGCCAGCAGGGGGGCAGGGGTAGGGGCCAACGTCCTGACTTTC. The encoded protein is CASRGAGVGANVLTF.

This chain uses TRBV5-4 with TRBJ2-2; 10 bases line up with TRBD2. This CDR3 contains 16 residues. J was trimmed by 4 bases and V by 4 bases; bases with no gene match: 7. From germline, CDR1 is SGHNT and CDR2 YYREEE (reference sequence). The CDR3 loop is CASSLRLAGSTGELFF. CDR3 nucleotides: TGTGCCAGCAGCCTGAGACTAGCGGGCTCCACCGGGGAGCTGTTTTTT.

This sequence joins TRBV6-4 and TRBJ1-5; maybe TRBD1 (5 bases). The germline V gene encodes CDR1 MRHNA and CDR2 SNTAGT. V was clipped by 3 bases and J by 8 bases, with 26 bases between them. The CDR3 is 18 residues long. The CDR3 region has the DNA TGTGCCAGCAGTGAGTGGCCCGTCGGAGGGGATAGTGATAAGCCCCAGCATTTT. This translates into CASSEWPVGGDSDKPQHF.

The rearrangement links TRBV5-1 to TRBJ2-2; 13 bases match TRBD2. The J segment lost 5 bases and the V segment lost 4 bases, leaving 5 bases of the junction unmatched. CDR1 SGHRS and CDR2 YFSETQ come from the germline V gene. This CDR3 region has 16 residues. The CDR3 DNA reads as TGCGCCAGCAGCCACCGGACTAGCGGGGGAACCGGGGAGCTGTTTTTT. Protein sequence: CASSHRTSGGTGELFF.

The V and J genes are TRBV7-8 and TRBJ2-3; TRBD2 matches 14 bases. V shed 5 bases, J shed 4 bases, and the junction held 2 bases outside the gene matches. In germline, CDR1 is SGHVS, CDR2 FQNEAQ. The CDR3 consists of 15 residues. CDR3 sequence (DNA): TGTGCCAGCAGCGAGACTAGCGGGAGGGCAGATACGCAGTATTTT. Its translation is CASSETSGRADTQYF.

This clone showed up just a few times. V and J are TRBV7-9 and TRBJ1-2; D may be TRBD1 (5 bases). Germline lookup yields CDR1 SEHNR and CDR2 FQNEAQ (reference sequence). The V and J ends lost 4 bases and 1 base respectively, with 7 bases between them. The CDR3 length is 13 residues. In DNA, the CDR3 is TGTGCCAGCAGCTCGCAGGGTAACTATGGCTACACCTTC. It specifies CASSSQGNYGYTF.

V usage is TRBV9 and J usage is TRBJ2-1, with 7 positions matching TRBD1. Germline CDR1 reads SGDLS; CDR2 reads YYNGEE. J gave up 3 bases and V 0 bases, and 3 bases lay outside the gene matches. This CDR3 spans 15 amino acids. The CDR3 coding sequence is TGTGCCAGCAGCGTAGGTGGACAGGTCTACAATGAGCAGTTCTTC. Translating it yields CASSVGGQVYNEQFF.

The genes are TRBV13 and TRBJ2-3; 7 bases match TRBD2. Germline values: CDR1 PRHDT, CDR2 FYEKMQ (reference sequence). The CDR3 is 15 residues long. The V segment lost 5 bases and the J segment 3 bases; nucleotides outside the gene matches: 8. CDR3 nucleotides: TGTGCCAGCAGCCTCCTGGGAGGGCCAACAGATACGCAGTATTTT. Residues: CASSLLGGPTDTQYF.

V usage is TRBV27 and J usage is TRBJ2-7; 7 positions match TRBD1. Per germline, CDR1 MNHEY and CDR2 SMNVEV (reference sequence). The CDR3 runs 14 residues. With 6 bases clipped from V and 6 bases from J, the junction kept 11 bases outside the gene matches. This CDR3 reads CASRITGTVGEQYF. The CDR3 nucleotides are TGTGCCAGCAGGATCACCGGGACAGTTGGCGAGCAGTACTTC.

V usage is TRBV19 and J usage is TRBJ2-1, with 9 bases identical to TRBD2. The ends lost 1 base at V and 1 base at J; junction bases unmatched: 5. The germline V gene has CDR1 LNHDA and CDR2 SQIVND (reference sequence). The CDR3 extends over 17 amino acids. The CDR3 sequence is CASSIVSGRNSYNEQFF. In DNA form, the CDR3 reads TGTGCCAGTAGTATAGTTAGCGGGAGAAATTCCTACAATGAGCAGTTCTTC. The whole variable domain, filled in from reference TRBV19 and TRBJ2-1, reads DGGITQSPKYLFRKEGQNVTLSCEQNLNHDAMYWYRQDPGQGLRLIYYSQIVNDFQKGDIAEGYSVSREKKESFPLTVTSAQKNPTAFYLCASSIVSGRNSYNEQFFGPGTRLTVL.

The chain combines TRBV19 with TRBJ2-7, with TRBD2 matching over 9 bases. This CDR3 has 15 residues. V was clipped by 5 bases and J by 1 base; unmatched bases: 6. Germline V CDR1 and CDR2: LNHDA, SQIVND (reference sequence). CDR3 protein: CASSRSGLASYEQYF. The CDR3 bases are TGTGCCAGTAGTCGCTCGGGACTAGCTTCCTACGAGCAGTACTTC.

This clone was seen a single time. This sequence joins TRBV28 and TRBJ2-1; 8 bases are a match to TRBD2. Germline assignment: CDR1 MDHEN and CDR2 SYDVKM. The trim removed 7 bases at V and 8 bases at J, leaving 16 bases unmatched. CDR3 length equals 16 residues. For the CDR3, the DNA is TGTGCCAGCAAGAAAACTAGCGGATCTAGTAGGTATGAGCAGTTCTTC. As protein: CASKKTSGSSRYEQFF.

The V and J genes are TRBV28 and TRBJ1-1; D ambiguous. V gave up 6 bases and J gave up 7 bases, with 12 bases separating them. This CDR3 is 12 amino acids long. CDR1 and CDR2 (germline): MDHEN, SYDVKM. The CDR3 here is CASRPLLGEAFF. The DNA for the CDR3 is TGTGCCAGCAGGCCTCTTCTCGGTGAAGCTTTCTTT.

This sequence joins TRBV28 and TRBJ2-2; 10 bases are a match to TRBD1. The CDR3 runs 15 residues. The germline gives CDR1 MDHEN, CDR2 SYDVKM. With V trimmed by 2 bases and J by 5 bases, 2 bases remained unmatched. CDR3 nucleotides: TGTGCCAGCAGTTTAAGGACAGGGGGGACCGGGGAGCTGTTTTTT. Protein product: CASSLRTGGTGELFF.

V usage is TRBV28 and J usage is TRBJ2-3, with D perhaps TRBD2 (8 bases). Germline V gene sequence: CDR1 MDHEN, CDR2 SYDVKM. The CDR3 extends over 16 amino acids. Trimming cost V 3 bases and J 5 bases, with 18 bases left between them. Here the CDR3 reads CASSLGGLGGGDTQYF. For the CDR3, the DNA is TGTGCCAGCAGTTTGGGGGGACTAGGGGGCGGAGATACGCAGTATTTT.

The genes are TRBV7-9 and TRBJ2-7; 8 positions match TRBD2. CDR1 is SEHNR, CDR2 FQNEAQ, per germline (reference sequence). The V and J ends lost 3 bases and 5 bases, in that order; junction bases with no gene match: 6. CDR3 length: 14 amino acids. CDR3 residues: CASSFSGSQDEQYF. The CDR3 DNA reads TGTGCCAGCAGCTTCAGCGGGAGTCAAGACGAGCAGTACTTC.

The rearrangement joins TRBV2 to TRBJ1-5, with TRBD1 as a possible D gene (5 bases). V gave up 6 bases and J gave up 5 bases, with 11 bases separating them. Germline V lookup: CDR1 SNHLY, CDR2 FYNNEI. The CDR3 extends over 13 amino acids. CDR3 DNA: TGTGCCAGCAGGAGGGGAGGCGATCAGCCCCAGCATTTT. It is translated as CASRRGGDQPQHF.

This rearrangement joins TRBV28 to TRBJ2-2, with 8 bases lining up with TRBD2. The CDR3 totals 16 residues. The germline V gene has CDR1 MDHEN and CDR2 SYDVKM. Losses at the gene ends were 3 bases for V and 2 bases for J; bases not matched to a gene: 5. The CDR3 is CASSFPAGGNTGELFF. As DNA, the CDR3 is TGTGCCAGCAGTTTTCCGGCGGGAGGAAACACCGGGGAGCTGTTTTTT.

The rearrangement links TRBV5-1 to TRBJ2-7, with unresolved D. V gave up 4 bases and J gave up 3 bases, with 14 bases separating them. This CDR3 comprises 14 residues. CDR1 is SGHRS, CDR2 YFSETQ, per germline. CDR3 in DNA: TGCGCCAGCAGCACCAGCGCAATGAGCTACGAGCAGTACTTC. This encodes CASSTSAMSYEQYF.